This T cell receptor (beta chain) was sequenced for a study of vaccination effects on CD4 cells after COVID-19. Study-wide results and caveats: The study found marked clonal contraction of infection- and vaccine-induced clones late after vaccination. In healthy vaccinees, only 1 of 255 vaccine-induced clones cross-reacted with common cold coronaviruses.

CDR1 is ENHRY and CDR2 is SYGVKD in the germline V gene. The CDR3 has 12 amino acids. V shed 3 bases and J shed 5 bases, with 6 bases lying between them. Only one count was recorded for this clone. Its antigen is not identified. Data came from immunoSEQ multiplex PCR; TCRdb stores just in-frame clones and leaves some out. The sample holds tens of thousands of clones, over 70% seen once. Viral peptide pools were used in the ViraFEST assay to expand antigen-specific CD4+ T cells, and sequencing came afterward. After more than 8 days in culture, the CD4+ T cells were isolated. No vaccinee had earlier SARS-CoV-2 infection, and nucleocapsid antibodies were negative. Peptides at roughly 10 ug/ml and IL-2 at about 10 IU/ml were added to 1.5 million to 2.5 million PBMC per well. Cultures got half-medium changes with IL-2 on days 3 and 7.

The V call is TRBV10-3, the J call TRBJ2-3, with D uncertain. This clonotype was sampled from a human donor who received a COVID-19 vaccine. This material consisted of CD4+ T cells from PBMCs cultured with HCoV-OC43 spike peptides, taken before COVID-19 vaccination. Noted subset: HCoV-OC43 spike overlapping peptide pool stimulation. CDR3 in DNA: TGTGCCATCAGTGATCTTGGAGATACGCAGTATTTT. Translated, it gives CAISDLGDTQYF.